This T cell receptor beta chain appears in the sequencing data of a study of T cell changes during pregnancy in multiple sclerosis. This table comes from immunoSEQ multiplex PCR, and its TCRdb copy is limited to in-frame clones, with some not included. The repertoire has some 40,000 clones, about 89% of them found once; the top ten carry around 0.49%. Trimming stripped 4 bases from V and 0 bases from J, with 9 bases between. Germline values: CDR1 LGHNA, CDR2 YNFKEQ. The length of the CDR3 is 15 residues. The sample here was CD4+ T cells from peripheral blood mononuclear cells, taken in the first trimester of pregnancy. The gene calls are TRBV4-2 and TRBJ1-4; D ambiguous. This clonotype was obtained from a female donor with multiple sclerosis, enrolled in a pregnancy study. CDR3 sequence (DNA): TGTGCCAGCAGCCCCCCTTATGCAACTAATGAAAAACTGTTTTTT. Translated: CASSPPYATNEKLFF.